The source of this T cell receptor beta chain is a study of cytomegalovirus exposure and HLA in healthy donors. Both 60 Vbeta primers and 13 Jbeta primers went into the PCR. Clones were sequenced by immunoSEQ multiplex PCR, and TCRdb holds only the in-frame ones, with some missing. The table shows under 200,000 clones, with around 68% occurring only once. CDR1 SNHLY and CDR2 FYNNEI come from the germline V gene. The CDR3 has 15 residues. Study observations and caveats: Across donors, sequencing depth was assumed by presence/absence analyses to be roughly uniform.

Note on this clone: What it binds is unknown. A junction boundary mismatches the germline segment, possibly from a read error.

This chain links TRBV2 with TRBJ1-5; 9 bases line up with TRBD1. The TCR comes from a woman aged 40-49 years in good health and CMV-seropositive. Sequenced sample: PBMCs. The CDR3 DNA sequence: TGTGCCAGCAGTGGGAGGGACAGGGCAAATCAGCCCCAGAATTTT. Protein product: CASSGRDRANQPQNF.